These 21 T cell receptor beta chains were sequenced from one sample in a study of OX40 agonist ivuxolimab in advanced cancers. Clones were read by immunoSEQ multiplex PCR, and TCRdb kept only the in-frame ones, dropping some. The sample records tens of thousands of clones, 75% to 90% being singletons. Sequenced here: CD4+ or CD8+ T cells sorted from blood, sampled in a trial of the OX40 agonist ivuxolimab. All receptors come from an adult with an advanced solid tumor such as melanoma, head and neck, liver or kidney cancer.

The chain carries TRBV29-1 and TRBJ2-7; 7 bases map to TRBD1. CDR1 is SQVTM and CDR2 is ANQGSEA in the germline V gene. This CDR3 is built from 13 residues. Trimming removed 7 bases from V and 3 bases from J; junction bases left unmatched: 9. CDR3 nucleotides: TGCAGCGCTTCGAGGGGACAGAGCTACGAGCAGTACTTC. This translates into CSASRGQSYEQYF.

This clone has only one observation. The CDR3 DNA follows: TGTGCCTGGGACCCCGGGACAGAGGGCTACACCTTC. This encodes CAWDPGTEGYTF. This chain connects TRBV30 to TRBJ1-2; TRBD1 agrees at 7 bases. V dropped 5 bases and J dropped 8; count of bases not matched to a gene: 8. Germline lookup yields CDR1 GTSNPN and CDR2 SVGIG (reference sequence). This CDR3 is built from 12 residues. Variable domain in full (rest from reference TRBV30 and TRBJ1-2): SQTIHQWPATLVQPVGSPLSLECTVEGTSNPNLYWYRQAAGRGLQLLFYSVGIGQISSEVPQNLSASRPQDRQFILSSKKLLLSDSGFYLCAWDPGTEGYTFGSGTRLTVV.

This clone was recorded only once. The CDR3 DNA sequence: TGTGCCATCAGTCAACAGGGGTACTATGGCTACACCTTC. Translating gives CAISQQGYYGYTF. The rearrangement links TRBV10-3 to TRBJ1-2, with 7 bases matching TRBD1. CDR3 length: 13 amino acids. V trimming: 5 bases; J trimming: 3 bases; junction bases outside the gene matches: 3. CDR1 is ENHRY and CDR2 is SYGVKD in the germline V gene.

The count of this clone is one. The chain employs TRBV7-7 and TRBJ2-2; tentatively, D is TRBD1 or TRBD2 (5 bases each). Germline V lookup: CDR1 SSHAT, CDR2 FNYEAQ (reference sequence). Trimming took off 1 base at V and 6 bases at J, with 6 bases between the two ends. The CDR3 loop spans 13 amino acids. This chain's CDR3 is CASSLGGAGELFF. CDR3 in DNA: TGTGCCAGCAGCTTAGGAGGGGCCGGGGAGCTGTTTTTT.

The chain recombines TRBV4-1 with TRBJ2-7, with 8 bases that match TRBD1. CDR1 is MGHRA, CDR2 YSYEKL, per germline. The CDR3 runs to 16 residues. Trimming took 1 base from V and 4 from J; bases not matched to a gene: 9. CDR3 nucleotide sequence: TGCGCCAGCAGCCAAGTCCGGACAGGGTCGGGGTACGAGCAGTACTTC. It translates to CASSQVRTGSGYEQYF.

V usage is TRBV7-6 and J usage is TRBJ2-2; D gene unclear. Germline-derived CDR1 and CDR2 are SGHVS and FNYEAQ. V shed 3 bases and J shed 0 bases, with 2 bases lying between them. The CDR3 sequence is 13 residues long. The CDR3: CASSFANTGELFF. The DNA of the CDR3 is TGTGCCAGCAGCTTCGCGAACACCGGGGAGCTGTTTTTT.

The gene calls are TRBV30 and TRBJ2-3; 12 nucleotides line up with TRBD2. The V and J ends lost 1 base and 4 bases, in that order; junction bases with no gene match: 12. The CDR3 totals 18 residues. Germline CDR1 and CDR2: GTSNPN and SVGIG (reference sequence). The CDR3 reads CAWSGLAGVGVWADTQYF. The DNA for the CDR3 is TGTGCCTGGAGTGGACTAGCGGGAGTTGGGGTTTGGGCAGATACGCAGTATTTT.

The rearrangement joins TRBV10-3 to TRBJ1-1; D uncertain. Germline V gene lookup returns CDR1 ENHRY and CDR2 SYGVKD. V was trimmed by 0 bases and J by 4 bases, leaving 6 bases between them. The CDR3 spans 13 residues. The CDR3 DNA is TGTGCCATCAGTGAGTCGACTGCCACTGAAGCTTTCTTT. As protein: CAISESTATEAFF.

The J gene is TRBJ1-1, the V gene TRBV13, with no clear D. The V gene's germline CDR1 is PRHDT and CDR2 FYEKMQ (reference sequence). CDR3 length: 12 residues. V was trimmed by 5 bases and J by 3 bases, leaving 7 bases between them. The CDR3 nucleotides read TGTGCCAGCAGCCCCTCGCACACTGAAGCTTTCTTT. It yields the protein CASSPSHTEAFF.

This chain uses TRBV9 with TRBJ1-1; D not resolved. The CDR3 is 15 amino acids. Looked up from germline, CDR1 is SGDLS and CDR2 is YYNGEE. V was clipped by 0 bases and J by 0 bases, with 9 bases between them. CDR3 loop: CASSVEPRMNTEAFF. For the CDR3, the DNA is TGTGCCAGCAGCGTAGAACCGAGGATGAACACTGAAGCTTTCTTT.

CDR3 sequence: CASSLRGQGLSPLHF. DNA of the CDR3: TGTGCCAGCAGCTTACGGGGACAGGGATTGTCACCCCTCCACTTT. J is TRBJ1-6 and V is TRBV7-6; 9 bases are shared with TRBD1. CDR1 and CDR2 (germline): SGHVS, FNYEAQ. V dropped 2 bases and J dropped 10; count of bases not matched to a gene: 6. This CDR3 contains 15 residues.

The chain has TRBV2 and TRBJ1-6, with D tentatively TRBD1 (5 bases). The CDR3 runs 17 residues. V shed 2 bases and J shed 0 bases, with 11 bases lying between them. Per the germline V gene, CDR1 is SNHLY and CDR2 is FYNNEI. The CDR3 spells CASSEYGGSSYNSPLHF. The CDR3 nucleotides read TGTGCCAGCAGTGAATATGGGGGGAGCTCCTATAATTCACCCCTCCACTTT.

The CDR3 DNA sequence: TGTGCCAGCAGCGATGAGAGTACAGGGTTTACCTATGGCTACACCTTC. Translating it yields CASSDESTGFTYGYTF. J is TRBJ1-2 and V is TRBV9; D may be TRBD1 (6 bases). The CDR3 sequence is 16 residues long. V was clipped by 3 bases and J by 4 bases, with 19 bases between them. The germline gives CDR1 SGDLS, CDR2 YYNGEE.

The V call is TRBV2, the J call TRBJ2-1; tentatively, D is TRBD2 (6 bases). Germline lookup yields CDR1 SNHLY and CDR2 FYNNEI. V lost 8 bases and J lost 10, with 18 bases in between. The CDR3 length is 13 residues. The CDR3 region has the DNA TGTGCCAGCTTTGGAGGGAGTGGGGAGGAGCAGTTCTTC. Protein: CASFGGSGEEQFF.

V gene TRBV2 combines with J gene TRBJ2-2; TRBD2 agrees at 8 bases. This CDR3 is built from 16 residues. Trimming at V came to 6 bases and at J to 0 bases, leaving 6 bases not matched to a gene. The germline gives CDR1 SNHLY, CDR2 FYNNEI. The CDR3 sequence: CASRALAAPNTGELFF. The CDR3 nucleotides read TGTGCCAGCAGGGCACTAGCGGCTCCGAACACCGGGGAGCTGTTTTTT.

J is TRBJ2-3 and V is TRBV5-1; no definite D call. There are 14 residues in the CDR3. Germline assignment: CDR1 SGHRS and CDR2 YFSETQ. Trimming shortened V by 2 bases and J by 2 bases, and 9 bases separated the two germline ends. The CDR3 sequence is CASSFRYSTDTQYF. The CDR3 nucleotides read TGCGCCAGCAGCTTTAGGTACTCCACAGATACGCAGTATTTT. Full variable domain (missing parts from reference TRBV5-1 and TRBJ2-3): KAGVTQTPRYLIKTRGQQVTLSCSPISGHRSVSWYQQTPGQGLQFLFEYFSETQRNKGNFPGRFSGRQFSNSRSEMNVSTLELGDSALYLCASSFRYSTDTQYFGPGTRLTVL.

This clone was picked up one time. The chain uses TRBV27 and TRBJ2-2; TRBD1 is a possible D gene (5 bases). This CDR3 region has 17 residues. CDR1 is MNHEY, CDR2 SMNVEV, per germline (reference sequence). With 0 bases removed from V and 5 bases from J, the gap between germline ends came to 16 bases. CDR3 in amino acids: CASSLSLALQVTGELFF. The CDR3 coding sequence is TGTGCCAGCAGTTTATCTCTGGCGTTACAGGTGACCGGGGAGCTGTTTTTT.

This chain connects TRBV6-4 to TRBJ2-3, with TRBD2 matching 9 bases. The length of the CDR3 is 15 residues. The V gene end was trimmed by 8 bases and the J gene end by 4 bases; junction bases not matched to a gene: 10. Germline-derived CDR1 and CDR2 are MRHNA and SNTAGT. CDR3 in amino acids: CASSPLAGPSDTQYF. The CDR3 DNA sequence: TGTGCCAGCTCCCCCCTAGCGGGACCCTCAGATACGCAGTATTTT.

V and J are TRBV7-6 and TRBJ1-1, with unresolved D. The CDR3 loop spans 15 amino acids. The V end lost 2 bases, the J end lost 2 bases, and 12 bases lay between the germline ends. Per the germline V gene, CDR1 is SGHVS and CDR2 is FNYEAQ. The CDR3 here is CASSLRPAINTEAFF. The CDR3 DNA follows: TGTGCCAGCAGCTTAAGGCCAGCTATAAACACTGAAGCTTTCTTT.

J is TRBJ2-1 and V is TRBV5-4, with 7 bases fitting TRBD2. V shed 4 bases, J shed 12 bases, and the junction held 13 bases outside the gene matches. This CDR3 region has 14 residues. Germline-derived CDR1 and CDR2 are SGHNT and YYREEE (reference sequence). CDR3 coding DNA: TGTGCCAGCAGCGGAGCGGGGCCTCCCCCTTGGCAGTTCTTC. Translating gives CASSGAGPPPWQFF.

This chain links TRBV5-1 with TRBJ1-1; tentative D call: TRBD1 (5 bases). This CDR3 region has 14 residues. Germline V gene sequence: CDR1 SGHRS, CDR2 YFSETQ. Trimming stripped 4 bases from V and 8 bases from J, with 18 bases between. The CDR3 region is CASSNFRDGREAFF. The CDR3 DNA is TGCGCCAGCAGCAACTTCCGGGACGGAAGAGAAGCTTTCTTT.